A selection of T cell receptor beta chains follows, all from one sample in a study of blood T cell repertoires in COVID-19. Some clones are missing from TCRdb's copy, which holds only in-frame ones; the method was immunoSEQ multiplex PCR. The sample shows a few hundred thousand clones, approximately 82% of them seen only once. Sequencing was carried out using peripheral blood. The receptors originated from a woman between 50 and 59 years old with acute or convalescent COVID-19. Both conserved end residues are part of each CDR3. Fields, in order: J gene, D gene, V gene, clone size, CDR3 DNA, CDR3 protein. A D gene is named only where the DNA matches it firmly. Size is stated for part of the rows, as once, few or many counts, or as a class when the clone is expanded.

j_call: TRBJ2-7
d_call: .
v_call: TRBV7-2
clone_size: .
cdr3_nt: TGTGCCAGCAGCTCAGCGTTGACAACCTACGAGCAGTACTTC
cdr3_aa: CASSSALTTYEQYF

j_call: TRBJ1-1
d_call: .
v_call: TRBV29-1
clone_size: once
cdr3_nt: TGCAGCGTGCCTGACAGACACACTGAAGCTTTCTTT
cdr3_aa: CSVPDRHTEAFF

j_call: TRBJ1-4
d_call: .
v_call: TRBV11-2
clone_size: few
cdr3_nt: TGTGCCAGCAGCTTGGGGACCGGGACTCAACTGTTTTTT
cdr3_aa: CASSLGTGTQLFF

j_call: TRBJ1-3
d_call: .
v_call: TRBV30
clone_size: few
cdr3_nt: TGTGCCTGGGACTCAGGGGTTGACGGAAACACCATATATTTT
cdr3_aa: CAWDSGVDGNTIYF

j_call: TRBJ1-4
d_call: TRBD1
v_call: TRBV7-4
clone_size: .
cdr3_nt: TGTGCCAGCAGCCCCGGGACAGGGGGCGAGGAGAATGAAAAACTGTTTTTT
cdr3_aa: CASSPGTGGEENEKLFF

j_call: TRBJ1-3
d_call: TRBD1
v_call: TRBV19
clone_size: .
cdr3_nt: TGTGCCAGTAGTAATATGGGACAGGGGAACACCATATATTTT
cdr3_aa: CASSNMGQGNTIYF

j_call: TRBJ2-2
d_call: .
v_call: TRBV28
clone_size: .
cdr3_nt: TGTGCCAGCAGTCTCCTTACCGGGGAGCTGTTTTTT
cdr3_aa: CASSLLTGELFF

j_call: TRBJ2-1
d_call: TRBD1
v_call: TRBV10-3
clone_size: .
cdr3_nt: TGTGCCATCAGTGAACGCGGACAGGGGGCCCCCGAGCAGTTCTTC
cdr3_aa: CAISERGQGAPEQFF

j_call: TRBJ2-1
d_call: TRBD2
v_call: TRBV18
clone_size: .
cdr3_nt: TGTGCCAGCTCACCCTCTAGCGGGAGTAGCGGCAATGAGCAGTTCTTC
cdr3_aa: CASSPSSGSSGNEQFF

j_call: TRBJ1-3
d_call: TRBD1
v_call: TRBV19
clone_size: .
cdr3_nt: TGTGCCAGTAGCCTTGACAGGGCCTTCTCTGGAAACACCATATATTTT
cdr3_aa: CASSLDRAFSGNTIYF

j_call: TRBJ2-3
d_call: TRBD1
v_call: TRBV4-3
clone_size: .
cdr3_nt: TGCGCCAGCAGCCGATCACCGGGACAGGGAAGAGATACGCAGTATTTT
cdr3_aa: CASSRSPGQGRDTQYF

j_call: TRBJ2-2
d_call: .
v_call: TRBV4-3
clone_size: .
cdr3_nt: TGCGCCAGCAGCCAAGGTCCCGCGGGATCGGGCGGGGAGCTGTTTTTT
cdr3_aa: CASSQGPAGSGGELFF

j_call: TRBJ2-7
d_call: TRBD2
v_call: TRBV9
clone_size: .
cdr3_nt: TGTGCCAGCAGCGTAGAGGCTAGCGGAAATTATCTCAGCGAGCAGTACTTC
cdr3_aa: CASSVEASGNYLSEQYF

j_call: TRBJ1-1
d_call: .
v_call: TRBV6-5
clone_size: .
cdr3_nt: TGTGCCAGCAGTTACAGGGGGAACACTGAAGCTTTCTTT
cdr3_aa: CASSYRGNTEAFF

j_call: TRBJ1-1
d_call: .
v_call: TRBV19
clone_size: .
cdr3_nt: TGTGCCAGTAGTCCGTCGTCCGCCCGGGGTAACACTGAAGCTTTCTTT
cdr3_aa: CASSPSSARGNTEAFF

j_call: TRBJ2-4
d_call: .
v_call: TRBV7-2
clone_size: once
cdr3_nt: TGTGCCAGCAGCCCTGCCCGACTCATAGCCAAAAACATTCAGTACTTC
cdr3_aa: CASSPARLIAKNIQYF

j_call: TRBJ2-3
d_call: TRBD2
v_call: TRBV6-2/TRBV6-3
clone_size: .
cdr3_nt: TGTGCCAGCAGTCCCCCTCATTTTAGGGGAGGGGAAACAGATACGCAGTATTTT
cdr3_aa: CASSPPHFRGGETDTQYF

j_call: TRBJ1-3
d_call: .
v_call: TRBV3-1/TRBV3-2
clone_size: .
cdr3_nt: TGTGCCAGCAGCCAACAGGGAAACACCATATATTTT
cdr3_aa: CASSQQGNTIYF

j_call: TRBJ1-1
d_call: .
v_call: TRBV27
clone_size: .
cdr3_nt: TGTGCCAGCGCTAGTTTGAACACTGAAGCTTTCTTT
cdr3_aa: CASASLNTEAFF

j_call: TRBJ2-3
d_call: TRBD1
v_call: TRBV4-2
clone_size: .
cdr3_nt: TGTGCCAGCAGTCCCGGGACAGGGGCCGATACGCAGTATTTT
cdr3_aa: CASSPGTGADTQYF

j_call: TRBJ1-2
d_call: .
v_call: TRBV2
clone_size: .
cdr3_nt: TGTGCCAGCAGTGAAAGGCGGCAGAATGGCTACACCTTC
cdr3_aa: CASSERRQNGYTF

j_call: TRBJ2-5
d_call: TRBD2
v_call: TRBV24-1
clone_size: .
cdr3_nt: TGTGCCACCAGTGATGCTAGCGGGTACCAAGAGACCCAGTACTTC
cdr3_aa: CATSDASGYQETQYF

j_call: TRBJ2-7
d_call: TRBD1
v_call: TRBV6-2/TRBV6-3
clone_size: .
cdr3_nt: TGTGCCAGCAGTTTACTCCGGACAGGGGGGATCTACGAGCAGTACTTC
cdr3_aa: CASSLLRTGGIYEQYF

j_call: TRBJ1-2
d_call: .
v_call: TRBV12-2
clone_size: .
cdr3_nt: TGTGCAAGTCGCTTCAGGGGCCAAGCTAACTATGGCTACACCTTC
cdr3_aa: CASRFRGQANYGYTF

j_call: TRBJ1-1
d_call: .
v_call: TRBV7-6
clone_size: few
cdr3_nt: TGTGCCAGCAGCTTAGAACCGGGCACTGAAGCTTTCTTT
cdr3_aa: CASSLEPGTEAFF

j_call: TRBJ2-3
d_call: .
v_call: TRBV9
clone_size: once
cdr3_nt: TGTGCCAGCAGCGTATTGTCCCCGGATACGCAGTATTTT
cdr3_aa: CASSVLSPDTQYF

j_call: TRBJ1-2
d_call: .
v_call: TRBV12-5
clone_size: .
cdr3_nt: TGTGCTAGTGGCCAGGGAATGTTGCGCTACACCTTC
cdr3_aa: CASGQGMLRYTF

j_call: TRBJ1-5
d_call: .
v_call: TRBV10-3
clone_size: .
cdr3_nt: TGTGCCATCAGTGAGTCGATCAGGTCAAGCAATCAGCCCCAGCATTTT
cdr3_aa: CAISESIRSSNQPQHF

j_call: TRBJ1-2
d_call: .
v_call: TRBV10-3
clone_size: .
cdr3_nt: TGTGCCATCAGTGAGCCAGGGTTTGGGGGCTACACCTTC
cdr3_aa: CAISEPGFGGYTF

j_call: TRBJ2-6
d_call: TRBD1
v_call: TRBV7-9
clone_size: .
cdr3_nt: TGTGCCAGCAGCTTCAGGGGGCGAAGTGGGGCCAACGTCCTGACTTTC
cdr3_aa: CASSFRGRSGANVLTF

j_call: TRBJ1-1
d_call: .
v_call: TRBV7-2
clone_size: .
cdr3_nt: TGTGCCAGCAGTCAGGGGATGAACACTGAAGCTTTCTTT
cdr3_aa: CASSQGMNTEAFF

j_call: TRBJ2-7
d_call: .
v_call: TRBV19
clone_size: .
cdr3_nt: TGTGCCAGTAGTATGTACGGCACCAGGGACGAGCAGTACTTC
cdr3_aa: CASSMYGTRDEQYF

j_call: TRBJ1-2
d_call: .
v_call: TRBV2
clone_size: .
cdr3_nt: TGTGCCAGCATCGACGGGGGGGGCGCGAACTATGGCTACACCTTC
cdr3_aa: CASIDGGGANYGYTF

j_call: TRBJ2-7
d_call: .
v_call: TRBV19
clone_size: .
cdr3_nt: TGTGCCACTAACGACTCTCACGGGACACAATACTACCGATACACCTACGAGCAGTACTTC
cdr3_aa: CATNDSHGTQYYRYTYEQYF

j_call: TRBJ2-1
d_call: .
v_call: TRBV6-5
clone_size: once
cdr3_nt: TGTGCCAGCAGTAGGGACTGGAGCAATGAGCAGTTCTTC
cdr3_aa: CASSRDWSNEQFF

j_call: TRBJ2-1
d_call: TRBD2
v_call: TRBV3-1/TRBV3-2
clone_size: .
cdr3_nt: TGTGCCAGCAGCTCGACTAGCGGGGTGCAGTTCTTC
cdr3_aa: CASSSTSGVQFF

j_call: TRBJ2-2
d_call: .
v_call: TRBV18
clone_size: .
cdr3_nt: TGTGCCAGCTCACCACCGTTATCAGTGAACACCGGGGAGCTGTTTTTT
cdr3_aa: CASSPPLSVNTGELFF

j_call: TRBJ2-5
d_call: TRBD1
v_call: TRBV7-7
clone_size: .
cdr3_nt: TGTGCCAGCAGCCGTGACAGGGAAGAGACCCAGTACTTC
cdr3_aa: CASSRDREETQYF

j_call: TRBJ1-1
d_call: TRBD1
v_call: TRBV3-1/TRBV3-2
clone_size: .
cdr3_nt: TGTGCCAGCAGCTACATGCCAGGGGGGAACACTGAAGCTTTCTTT
cdr3_aa: CASSYMPGGNTEAFF

j_call: TRBJ1-3
d_call: TRBD1
v_call: TRBV19
clone_size: .
cdr3_nt: TGTGCCAGTAGTCCCCGGACAGGGGGCTATGGAAACACCATATATTTT
cdr3_aa: CASSPRTGGYGNTIYF

j_call: TRBJ1-2
d_call: .
v_call: TRBV7-9
clone_size: .
cdr3_nt: TGTGCCAGCAGGGAGGATAATACTGACTATGGCTACACCTTC
cdr3_aa: CASREDNTDYGYTF

j_call: TRBJ1-1
d_call: .
v_call: TRBV5-1
clone_size: .
cdr3_nt: TGCGCCAGCAGCTTGGGGGCAGGTTACATGAACACTGAAGCTTTCTTT
cdr3_aa: CASSLGAGYMNTEAFF

j_call: TRBJ1-1
d_call: .
v_call: TRBV3-1/TRBV3-2
clone_size: .
cdr3_nt: TGTGCCAGCAGCCGAATGACAGACACTGAAGCTTTCTTT
cdr3_aa: CASSRMTDTEAFF

j_call: TRBJ1-3
d_call: TRBD1
v_call: TRBV27
clone_size: .
cdr3_nt: TGTGCCAGCAGTCCTTACAGGGGGCAAAGAAACACCATATATTTT
cdr3_aa: CASSPYRGQRNTIYF

j_call: TRBJ1-5
d_call: .
v_call: TRBV28
clone_size: .
cdr3_nt: TGTGCCAGCAGTCCCTTTCAGGGGTATCAGCCCCAGCATTTT
cdr3_aa: CASSPFQGYQPQHF

j_call: TRBJ1-1
d_call: TRBD1
v_call: TRBV6-4
clone_size: few
cdr3_nt: TGTGCCAGTTACCGGAAAGGGGGACAGGGCTGTTGTATCAGTGAAGCTTTCTTT
cdr3_aa: CASYRKGGQGCCISEAFF

j_call: TRBJ1-5
d_call: .
v_call: TRBV5-1
clone_size: .
cdr3_nt: TGCGCCAGCAGCTTGGCCGGTGGCAATCAGCCCCAGCATTTT
cdr3_aa: CASSLAGGNQPQHF